This T cell receptor beta chain was found in a study of blood T cell repertoires in COVID-19. The wider study: The United States, Italy and Spain supplied acute and convalescent COVID-19 samples.

The CDR3 totals 15 residues. CDR1 and CDR2 from the germline V gene are MDHEN and SYDVKM. Trimming shortened V by 6 bases and J by 6 bases, and 19 bases separated the two germline ends. In the original workflow: It was from reference gene primer amplification that nucleated cell counts were estimated. Sequenced by immunoSEQ multiplex PCR; TCRdb stores in-frame clones only, minus some. The DNA gave D and trimming, while V, J and clone size come from that table. The table records some 230,000 clones, about four fifths of them present only once. The receptor was derived from a woman aged 60 to 75 with acute or convalescent COVID-19. The sequenced sample consisted of peripheral blood. This chain uses TRBV28 with TRBJ2-3, with D hard to call. The CDR3 DNA follows: TGTGCCAGCAGACCCCCCCGAAAGAACGGGGATACGCAGTATTTT. Translated, it gives CASRPPRKNGDTQYF. The complete variable domain, with remaining parts taken from reference TRBV28 and TRBJ2-3, reads DVKVTQSSRYLVKRTGEKVFLECVQDMDHENMFWYRQDPGLGLRLIYFSYDVKMKEKGDIPEGYSVSREKKERFSLILESASTNQTSMYLCASRPPRKNGDTQYFGPGTRLTVL.